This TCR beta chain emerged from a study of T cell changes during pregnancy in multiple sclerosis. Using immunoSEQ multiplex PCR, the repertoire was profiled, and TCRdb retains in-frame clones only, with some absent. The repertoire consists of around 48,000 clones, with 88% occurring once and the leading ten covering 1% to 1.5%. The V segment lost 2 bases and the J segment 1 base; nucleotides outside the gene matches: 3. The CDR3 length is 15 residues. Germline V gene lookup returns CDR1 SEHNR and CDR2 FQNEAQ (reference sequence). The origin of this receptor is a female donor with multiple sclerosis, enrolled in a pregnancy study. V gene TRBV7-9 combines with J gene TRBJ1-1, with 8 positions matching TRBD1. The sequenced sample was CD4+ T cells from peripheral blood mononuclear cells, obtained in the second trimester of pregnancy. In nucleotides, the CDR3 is TGTGCCAGCAGCTTAAACGGACAGGGGAACACTGAAGCTTTCTTT. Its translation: CASSLNGQGNTEAFF.